Listed below are T cell receptor beta chains from one sample, sequenced in a study of cytomegalovirus exposure and HLA in healthy donors. Clones were sequenced by immunoSEQ multiplex PCR, and TCRdb holds only the in-frame ones, with some missing. The sample consists of under 150,000 clones, about three quarters of them appearing once. Sample: PBMCs. The receptors stem from a man aged 45-60 years in good health and CMV-seropositive. The CDR3 runs from the conserved cysteine through the conserved F or W. D genes are given only for firm matches. Clone sizes are given selectively: once, few, many, or a class where the clone is expanded.

. TRBJ2-5 . TRBV7-2 CASSTPTGSETQYF TGTGCCAGCAGCACTCCAACAGGGTCGGAGACCCAGTACTTC
. TRBJ2-7 once TRBV6-6 CASSYNRVRNEQYF TGTGCCAGCAGTTACAACAGGGTCCGAAACGAGCAGTACTTC
. TRBJ1-4 few TRBV18 CASSPGRGSEKLFF TGTGCCAGCTCACCGGGCAGGGGAAGTGAAAAACTGTTTTTT
TRBD1 TRBJ1-1 few TRBV27 CASSSYRGEAFF TGTGCCAGCAGTTCGTACAGGGGTGAAGCTTTCTTT
. TRBJ2-4 . TRBV12-2 CASRSAREGCPGAF TGTGCAAGTCGCTCAGCGAGGGAGGGGTGCCCCGGGGCCTTC
. TRBJ2-7 . TRBV11-3 CASSFDRTGEQYF TGTGCCAGCAGCTTTGACCGGACGGGAGAGCAGTACTTC
TRBD2 TRBJ2-7 few TRBV18 CASSPGTSSPYEQYF TGTGCCAGCTCACCAGGGACTAGCTCCCCCTACGAGCAGTACTTC
. TRBJ2-1 . TRBV2 CASTSWGGSWSYNEQFF TGTGCCAGCACCTCCTGGGGTGGGAGTTGGTCCTACAATGAGCAGTTCTTC
. TRBJ2-3 . TRBV7-2 CASSLDGSPDTQYF TGTGCCAGCAGCTTAGACGGGAGTCCAGATACGCAGTATTTT
TRBD1 TRBJ1-2 few TRBV6-6 CASRSPTGGFLKGYTF TGTGCCAGCAGATCCCCGACAGGGGGCTTCTTAAAGGGCTACACCTTC
. TRBJ1-1 . TRBV28 CATARGSWTEAFF TGTGCCACTGCTAGGGGGTCGTGGACTGAAGCTTTCTTT
. TRBJ1-1 . TRBV25-1 CASGDQGPPGTEAFF TGTGCCAGCGGCGATCAGGGGCCTCCGGGCACTGAAGCTTTCTTT
TRBD2 TRBJ2-7 few TRBV19 CASSRAGGYEQYF TGTGCCAGTAGTAGAGCGGGGGGCTACGAGCAGTACTTC
. TRBJ1-5 . TRBV5-6 CASSMGPPGDQPQHF TGTGCCAGCAGCATGGGACCTCCAGGCGATCAGCCCCAGCATTTT
. TRBJ1-1 . TRBV10-3 CAIRSRVNTEAFF TGTGCCATCAGGTCGAGGGTGAACACTGAAGCTTTCTTT
TRBD1 TRBJ2-7 . TRBV11-2 CASSWDRAAYEQYF TGTGCCAGCAGCTGGGACAGGGCGGCCTACGAGCAGTACTTC
TRBD1 TRBJ2-1 once TRBV7-8 CASSPDRGLSSYNEQFF TGTGCCAGCAGCCCGGACAGGGGGCTCTCCTCCTACAATGAGCAGTTCTTC
TRBD1 TRBJ1-1 . TRBV5-4 CASSWVTGVATEAFF TGTGCCAGCAGCTGGGTAACAGGGGTGGCGACTGAAGCTTTCTTT